The clone carrying this TCR beta chain was seen a few times. Antigen: not known. The CDR3 consists of 15 residues. Germline CDR1 SGHRS, CDR2 YFSETQ. After removal of 4 bases from V and 3 bases from J, the junction contained 6 bases not matched to a gene. Time point in this sample: newly diagnosed GD, antithyroid drugs for less than 3 months. Extracted PBMC RNA gave rise to the TCR library. Graves' disease was diagnosed by American Thyroid Association guidelines. A peripheral blood sample, roughly 8.8 milliliters in volume, was drawn into EDTA tubes. Construction of the TCR beta libraries employed iRepertoire HTBI primers in conjunction with Arm-PCR of CDR3 regions. In TCRdb, the multiplex PCR reads were re-called with MiXCR into one record per CDR3 protein. This table has under 300,000 distinct CDR3 sequences, around 20% appearing once. This record belongs to a study of regulatory T cells in long-lasting Graves disease. Across the whole study: Newly diagnosed Graves' patients had under 3 months of antithyroid drugs. Whole-study findings and limits: There was favoring of TRBV28, TRBJ1-2 and TRBJ2-5 in persistent disease.

The genes are TRBV5-1 and TRBJ2-3; TRBD1 aligns across 9 bases. This clonotype was sampled from a female donor with Graves disease. Sequenced material: peripheral blood mononuclear cells (PBMCs), taken at new diagnosis, from a patient treated with antithyroid drugs. CDR3 DNA sequence: TGCGCCAGCAGCCAAGAACAGGGGGCAACAGATACGCAGTATTTT. This translates into CASSQEQGATDTQYF. Combining the CDR3 with reference TRBV5-1 and TRBJ2-3 gives the whole variable domain KAGVTQTPRYLIKTRGQQVTLSCSPISGHRSVSWYQQTPGQGLQFLFEYFSETQRNKGNFPGRFSGRQFSNSRSEMNVSTLELGDSALYLCASSQEQGATDTQYFGPGTRLTVL.